These 15 T cell receptor beta chains were all obtained from the same sample, sequenced in a study of blood T cells in healthy people across ages. A J-beta primer mix and a sample-barcoded 5' primer were used in a second PCR of about 7 to 11 cycles. Via MiXCR, TCRdb re-called the 5' RACE reads, giving one row per CDR3 protein. The table records around 1,000,000 distinct CDR3 sequences, 35% to 40% of them present only once. Sequencing was performed on blood. These TCRs come from a man aged 18 to 35 in good health.

This clonotype has just a few counts. The rearrangement links TRBV5-5 to TRBJ1-5; D might be TRBD1 (5 bases). Looked up from germline, CDR1 is SGHKS and CDR2 is YYEKEE (reference sequence). The V end was cut by 2 bases, the J end by 4 bases, with 13 bases between. This CDR3 is built from 15 residues. CDR3 DNA sequence: TGTGCCAGCAGCTTTACCGGGGCTCAAAATCAGCCCCAGCATTTT. Amino acid sequence: CASSFTGAQNQPQHF.

Turning to this clonotype: Being one base from a much bigger clone, this may be a read error. The V and J genes are TRBV7-9 and TRBJ2-5; TRBD1 might be the D (6 bases). Germline-derived CDR1 and CDR2 are SEHNR and FQNEAQ (reference sequence). The CDR3 spans 13 residues. The CDR3 DNA is TGTGCCTGCAGCTGGGACAACCAAGAGACCCAGTACTTC. This encodes CACSWDNQETQYF.

In this sample, this clonotype turned up a few times. The chain couples TRBV2 to TRBJ1-4; D is unresolved. Trimming stripped 8 bases from V and 8 bases from J, with 15 bases between. The CDR3 extends over 13 amino acids. CDR1 and CDR2 (germline): SNHLY, FYNNEI. CDR3 DNA: TGTGCCAGCGGCGCCGGGGTAGGCGAAAAACTGTTTTTT. Its translation: CASGAGVGEKLFF.

The V call is TRBV27, the J call TRBJ2-7; D gene uncertain. This CDR3 is built from 14 residues. V was trimmed by 6 bases and J by 4 bases, leaving 16 bases between them. Germline V lookup: CDR1 MNHEY, CDR2 SMNVEV (reference sequence). CDR3 nucleotides: TGTGCCAGCAGGCCTCAAAACAGAATTTACGAGCAGTACTTC. Translation gives CASRPQNRIYEQYF.

In its sample, this clonotype was seen a few times. CDR3 in amino acids: CSARGGSTGAEQFF. CDR3 bases: TGCAGTGCTAGAGGAGGGTCAACAGGCGCTGAGCAGTTCTTC. This chain uses TRBV20-1 with TRBJ2-1, with D perhaps being TRBD1 or TRBD2 (5 bases each). V was clipped by 1 base and J by 9 bases, with 16 bases between them. Per germline, CDR1 DFQATT and CDR2 SNEGSKA (reference sequence). This CDR3 contains 14 residues.

V usage is TRBV20-1 and J usage is TRBJ1-1; TRBD1 might be the D (5 bases). Trimming stripped 4 bases from V and 0 bases from J, with 15 bases between. CDR1 and CDR2 (germline): DFQATT, SNEGSKA (reference sequence). The CDR3 extends over 15 amino acids. The CDR3 reads CSANRVRGMNTEAFF. Written as DNA, the CDR3 is TGCAGTGCTAATAGGGTGAGGGGCATGAACACTGAAGCTTTCTTT.

The genes are TRBV15 and TRBJ2-1, with D perhaps matching TRBD1 (5 bases). With 5 bases removed from V and 2 bases from J, the gap between germline ends came to 7 bases. Germline V CDR1 and CDR2: LNHNV, YYDKDF (reference sequence). The CDR3 spans 13 residues. CDR3 nucleotides: TGTGCCACCAGCGAACAGGCCTACAATGAGCAGTTCTTC. It yields the protein CATSEQAYNEQFF.

This chain joins TRBV20-1 and TRBJ2-5; D uncertain. The germline V and J ends were trimmed by 6 bases and 5 bases, with 10 bases remaining between them. This CDR3 is built from 11 residues. Per germline, CDR1 DFQATT and CDR2 SNEGSKA (reference sequence). The CDR3 coding sequence is TGCAGTGCCGAAGTAGGGGAGACCCAGTACTTC. Translation: CSAEVGETQYF.

The chain joins TRBV10-3 to TRBJ1-1; 9 nucleotides align to TRBD1. Germline CDR1 and CDR2: ENHRY and SYGVKD. The J segment lost 1 base and the V segment lost 6 bases, leaving 3 bases of the junction unmatched. The CDR3 is made up of 14 amino acids. CDR3 region: CAISGTGKNTEAFF. The CDR3 region has the DNA TGTGCCATCAGCGGGACAGGGAAGAACACTGAAGCTTTCTTT.

The chain joins TRBV10-3 to TRBJ2-1; no clear D. CDR3 size: 16 residues. The V end lost 5 bases, the J end lost 0 bases, and 14 bases lay between the germline ends. Germline V gene lookup returns CDR1 ENHRY and CDR2 SYGVKD. The CDR3 loop reads CAISSGPTDSYNEQFF. CDR3 DNA sequence: TGTGCCATCAGTTCTGGACCGACCGACTCCTACAATGAGCAGTTCTTC.

The count of this clonotype is one. The V and J genes are TRBV6-1 and TRBJ2-3; D is uncertain. Germline V gene lookup returns CDR1 MNHNS and CDR2 SASEGT. The V gene lost 3 bases and the J gene lost 5 bases, with 12 bases spanning the gap. The CDR3 totals 14 residues. Here the CDR3 DNA reads TGTGCCAGCAGTGACCACCCTAAAGGAGATACGCAGTATTTT. Its protein is CASSDHPKGDTQYF.

Note on this clonotype: An end of the junction differs from the germline gene, which may be a read error. The chain recombines TRBV7-2 with TRBJ1-2; 9 bases agree with TRBD1. The length of the CDR3 is 15 residues. The V gene's germline CDR1 is SGHTA and CDR2 FQGNSA. The CDR3 bases are TGTGCCAGCAGTATTAGTTGGGACAGGGAATATGACTACACCTTC. Protein: CASSISWDREYDYTF.

The chain links TRBV27 to TRBJ2-4, with 11 bases fitting TRBD2. Judging by the DNA end, TRBJ2-7 fits better; the J call may be wrong. This CDR3 has 14 residues. The germline CDR1 and CDR2 sequences are MNHEY and SMNVEV (reference sequence). CDR3: CASSRGLAGDEQYF. DNA of the CDR3: TGTGCCAGCAGTCGCGGACTAGCGGGCGACGAGCAGTACTTC.

The J gene is TRBJ2-5, the V gene TRBV9, with TRBD2 identical over 7 bases. TRBJ2-1 explains the end of the DNA better; the J call may be wrong. Germline lookup yields CDR1 SGDLS and CDR2 YYNGEE. The CDR3 covers 13 residues. The CDR3 DNA sequence: TGTGCCAGCAGCGTATCAGGGAGGGAGACCCAGTTCTTC. It specifies CASSVSGRETQFF.

This chain joins TRBV18 and TRBJ1-4; D remains unclear. Germline CDR1 is KGHSH and CDR2 is LQKENI. V was shortened by 3 bases and J by 2 bases, with 10 bases between the two germline ends. The CDR3 runs to 15 residues. The CDR3 loop reads CASSPNAGTNEKLFF. DNA for the CDR3: TGTGCCAGCTCACCGAATGCCGGGACTAATGAAAAACTGTTTTTT.